The next 5 T cell receptor beta chains were all read from a single sample in a study of CD8+ T cells in alopecia areata. Pooled cutaneous lymph node cells were sorted using CD4, CD8alpha, NKG2D, NKG2ACE and other markers. As the sequencing template, cDNA was produced by extracting RNA and reverse transcribing it. The assay was immunoSEQ multiplex PCR, and TCRdb's table has in-frame clones only and misses some. The record shows under 350,000 clones for this sample, with no singletons present. Sequencing input: CD4+ T cells sorted from a lymph node. The receptors shown here come from a C3H/HeJ mouse with alopecia areata. The MHC haplotype of the strain is H2-k.

As regards this clone: The germline and genes are mouse ones. Read sequence stops 4 residues before the CDR3 end, and the germline J gene provides the missing end. The chain carries TRBV19 and TRBJ2-2, with 7 bases matching TRBD2. V shed 9 bases, J shed 2 bases, and the junction held 7 bases outside the gene matches. From germline, CDR1 is FNHDT and CDR2 SITEND (reference sequence). CDR3 length: 14 residues. The CDR3 is CATPTGRNTGQLYF. The CDR3 DNA, read in part, is TGTGCCACCCCGACTGGGAGGAACACCGGG.

Of note for this clone: Gene names are mouse gene names. The read is 4 residues too short to cover the CDR3 end, so that end is filled in from the germline J gene. The chain carries TRBV13-2 and TRBJ1-2; 7 positions match TRBD1. CDR3 length: 14 residues. The V segment lost 0 bases and the J segment 3 bases; nucleotides outside the gene matches: 2. From germline, CDR1 is NNHNN and CDR2 SYGAGS (reference sequence). The part of the CDR3 DNA that was read is TGTGCCAGCGGTGATGCCCAGGGGGACTCC. This sequence encodes CASGDAQGDS. The full CDR3 reads CASGDAQGDSDYTF.

This clone was counted between two and nine times. Genes and germline come from the mouse. Read sequence stops 4 residues before the CDR3 end, and the germline J gene provides the missing end. This chain uses TRBV17 with TRBJ2-5, with 7 bases identical to TRBD2. The junction had 4 bases not matched to a gene; V was cut back by 4 bases and J by 0 bases. The germline V gene has CDR1 MNHDT and CDR2 YYDKIL. This CDR3 region has 15 residues. The CDR3 reads CASSTGGFNQDTQYF. CDR3 bases read: TGTGCTAGCAGTACTGGGGGTTTTAACCAAGAC.

This clone was seen a handful of times. The gene names given are mouse names. The CDR3 goes on 4 residues after the read ends, and that part is filled in from the germline J gene. J is TRBJ2-1 and V is TRBV14, with 11 positions matching TRBD2. Per the germline V gene, CDR1 is SGHDT and CDR2 is FRDEAV. The trim removed 5 bases at V and 0 bases at J, leaving 4 bases unmatched. CDR3 length: 16 residues. CDR3 bases read: TGTGCCAGCAGACCCGGGACTGGGGGTAACTATGCT. Protein sequence: CASRPGTGGNYA. The whole CDR3 protein reads CASRPGTGGNYAEQFF. Using reference TRBV14 and TRBJ2-1 for the parts outside the CDR3, the full variable domain is EAGVTQSPRYAVLQEGQAVSFWCDPISGHDTLYWYQQPRDQGPQLLVYFRDEAVIDNSQLPSDRFSAVRPKGTNSTLKIQSAKQGDTATYLCASRPGTGGNYAEQFFGPGTRLTVL.

Remarks on this clone: The genes and germline here are from mouse. The sequence runs out 4 residues before the end of the CDR3; the remainder is reconstructed from the germline J gene. The gene calls are TRBV5 and TRBJ2-1; 7 bases agree with TRBD2. Looked up from germline, CDR1 is LGHNA and CDR2 is YNLKQL (reference sequence). The CDR3 has 15 residues. V was pared by 4 bases and J by 3 bases, with 6 bases of the junction left unmatched. CDR3 bases read: TGTGCCAGCAGCCTCCTGGGGGAGAGCTATGCT. Translation: CASSLLGESYA. The CDR3 reads in full as CASSLLGESYAEQFF.